The 30 T cell receptor beta chains below were found in one sample sequenced in a study of control samples from healthy donors and cancer patients. Some clones are missing from TCRdb's copy, which holds only in-frame ones; the method was immunoSEQ multiplex PCR. The table shows 150,000 or so clones, with around 88% occurring only once. The specimen sequenced was blood. Source of these receptors: a man younger than 35 in good health.

The gene calls are TRBV28 and TRBJ2-3; the D call may be TRBD1 or TRBD2 (5 bases each). This CDR3 comprises 12 residues. V lost 8 bases and J 6 bases, leaving 12 bases between the germline ends. Germline CDR1 is MDHEN and CDR2 is SYDVKM. This CDR3 reads CASRQGRDTQYF. The DNA of the CDR3 is TGTGCCAGCCGGCAGGGACGGGATACGCAGTATTTT.

The chain links TRBV2 to TRBJ2-5; TRBD1 matches 8 bases. The J segment lost 4 bases and the V segment lost 8 bases, leaving 9 bases of the junction unmatched. Germline loops: CDR1 SNHLY, CDR2 FYNNEI. The CDR3 sequence is 14 residues long. CDR3 in amino acids: CASGARGLGETQYF. The CDR3 nucleotides read TGTGCCAGCGGTGCCAGGGGGCTTGGAGAGACCCAGTACTTC.

The genes are TRBV20-1 and TRBJ2-1; 10 positions match TRBD2. The CDR3 length is 15 residues. The germline V gene has CDR1 DFQATT and CDR2 SNEGSKA (reference sequence). With V trimmed by 3 bases and J by 5 bases, 7 bases remained unmatched. CDR3 bases: TGCAGTGCTAGTCATAGCGGGGGGTTAGACAATGAGCAGTTCTTC. Its protein product is CSASHSGGLDNEQFF.

The V and J genes are TRBV7-2 and TRBJ1-6, with a tentative D call TRBD1 (5 bases). The V and J ends lost 6 bases and 7 bases respectively, with 7 bases between them. The CDR3 runs 12 residues. The germline CDR1 and CDR2 sequences are SGHTA and FQGNSA. CDR3 residues: CASSAGNSPLHF. The CDR3 DNA reads TGTGCCAGCAGTGCAGGGAATTCACCCCTCCACTTT.

This clone was seen only once. The chain employs TRBV15 and TRBJ1-5, with D unclear. CDR1 LNHNV and CDR2 YYDKDF come from the germline V gene (reference sequence). CDR3 length: 15 amino acids. V dropped 1 base and J dropped 3 bases, with 10 bases sitting between them. CDR3 residues: CATSRGWQSNQPQHF. CDR3 coding DNA: TGTGCCACCAGCAGAGGATGGCAGTCCAATCAGCCCCAGCATTTT.

V gene TRBV19 combines with J gene TRBJ1-2; TRBD1 agrees at 7 bases. CDR1 is LNHDA and CDR2 is SQIVND in the germline V gene (reference sequence). The CDR3 is 14 residues long. V shed 1 base, J shed 2 bases, and the junction held 1 base outside the gene matches. CDR3: CASSIGRGNYGYTF. The CDR3 DNA reads TGTGCCAGTAGTATAGGCAGGGGGAACTATGGCTACACCTTC.

The CDR3 DNA reads as TGTGCCAGCTCACCACCGGTCAACAGACCCAGCACAGATACGCAGTATTTT. Amino acids: CASSPPVNRPSTDTQYF. The genes are TRBV18 and TRBJ2-3; unclear D gene. V was trimmed by 0 bases and J by 0 bases, leaving 13 bases between them. Germline V lookup: CDR1 KGHSH, CDR2 LQKENI. The CDR3 is 17 amino acids. Looking up the rest from reference TRBV18 and TRBJ2-3 gives the full variable domain: NAGVMQNPRHLVRRRGQEARLRCSPMKGHSHVYWYRQLPEEGLKFMVYLQKENIIDESGMPKERFSAEFPKEGPSILRIQQVVRGDSAAYFCASSPPVNRPSTDTQYFGPGTRLTVL.

This rearrangement joins TRBV28 to TRBJ2-5; 12 nucleotides align to TRBD2. Germline V gene lookup returns CDR1 MDHEN and CDR2 SYDVKM. The CDR3 spans 14 residues. V lost 2 bases to trimming and J lost 5 bases; unmatched junction nucleotides: 0. CDR3 in amino acids: CASSLTSGGETQYF. The CDR3 DNA follows: TGTGCCAGCAGTTTAACTAGCGGGGGGGAGACCCAGTACTTC.

This sequence joins TRBV7-6 and TRBJ2-7; 9 nucleotides agree with TRBD1. Germline trimming cut 5 bases from V and 3 bases from J; bases unmatched to any gene: 8. The germline CDR1 and CDR2 sequences are SGHVS and FNYEAQ. The CDR3 totals 15 residues. CDR3 region: CASSNPGQGLYEQYF. The CDR3 bases are TGTGCCAGCAGCAACCCGGGACAGGGTCTCTACGAGCAGTACTTC.

J is TRBJ1-2 and V is TRBV6-5; D not resolved. Germline assignment: CDR1 MNHEY and CDR2 SVGAGI. The CDR3 loop spans 16 amino acids. V dropped 0 bases and J dropped 0 bases, with 11 bases sitting between them. The CDR3 DNA follows: TGTGCCAGCAGTTACTCGTCGACCGCCACTAACTATGGCTACACCTTC. The encoded protein is CASSYSSTATNYGYTF.

This chain links TRBV28 with TRBJ1-5, with a weak D call TRBD1 (5 bases). This CDR3 spans 15 amino acids. V gave up 5 bases and J gave up 2 bases, with 13 bases separating them. The germline V gene encodes CDR1 MDHEN and CDR2 SYDVKM. CDR3: CASSPPGIGNQPQHF. CDR3 DNA: TGTGCCAGCAGTCCCCCAGGGATCGGCAATCAGCCCCAGCATTTT.

This clone was found once. The chain links TRBV4-3 to TRBJ2-1; 7 positions match TRBD2. Trimming took 3 bases from V and 5 from J; bases not matched to a gene: 7. This CDR3 has 15 amino acids. CDR1 is LGHNA and CDR2 is YSLEER in the germline V gene. CDR3 nucleotide sequence: TGCGCCAGCAGCCACGTCGCGGGGGAGAACAATGAGCAGTTCTTC. Translation gives CASSHVAGENNEQFF.

The rearrangement links TRBV28 to TRBJ2-7, with D possibly being TRBD2 (5 bases). The CDR3 is 12 residues long. Germline values: CDR1 MDHEN, CDR2 SYDVKM. Trimming took 4 bases from V and 5 from J, leaving 9 bases between them. The chain's CDR3 is CASSSGWNEQYF. The CDR3 region has the DNA TGTGCCAGCAGTTCGGGATGGAACGAGCAGTACTTC. The entire variable domain, with the rest obtained from reference TRBV28 and TRBJ2-7, is as follows: DVKVTQSSRYLVKRTGEKVFLECVQDMDHENMFWYRQDPGLGLRLIYFSYDVKMKEKGDIPEGYSVSREKKERFSLILESASTNQTSMYLCASSSGWNEQYFGPGTRLTVT.

The chain combines TRBV28 with TRBJ1-1; 7 bases fit TRBD1. CDR3 length: 14 amino acids. CDR1 is MDHEN, CDR2 SYDVKM, per germline. The V gene end was trimmed by 5 bases and the J gene end by 1 base; junction bases not matched to a gene: 4. The CDR3 nucleotides are TGTGCCAGCAGTCCCGGGACAGAGAACACTGAAGCTTTCTTT. Its protein product is CASSPGTENTEAFF.

Notes on this clone: A junction end diverges from the germline sequence, so it may reflect a read error. The V call is TRBV7-7, the J call TRBJ2-1, with TRBD2 matching over 9 bases. CDR3 length: 16 residues. Germline values: CDR1 SSHAT, CDR2 FNYEAQ (reference sequence). CDR3 region: CASSQSGLATNNEQFF. The CDR3 DNA is TGTGCTAGCAGCCAGAGCGGACTAGCGACTAACAATGAGCAGTTCTTC. Full variable domain (missing parts from reference TRBV7-7 and TRBJ2-1): GAGVSQSPRYKVTKRGQDVTLRCDPISSHATLYWYQQALGQGPEFLTYFNYEAQPDKSGLPSDRFSAERPEGSISTLTIQRTEQRDSAMYRCASSQSGLATNNEQFFGPGTRLTVL.

The chain joins TRBV5-4 to TRBJ1-2; 9 bases line up with TRBD1. This CDR3 is built from 13 residues. Germline-derived CDR1 and CDR2 are SGHNT and YYREEE (reference sequence). With V trimmed by 3 bases and J by 8 bases, 5 bases remained unmatched. The CDR3 loop reads CASSWGDRVGYTF. Here the CDR3 DNA reads TGTGCCAGCAGCTGGGGGGACAGGGTAGGCTACACCTTC.

This clone showed up just a few times. The chain carries TRBV2 and TRBJ2-7, with 10 bases identical to TRBD2. The CDR3 loop spans 14 amino acids. V was clipped by 5 bases and J by 6 bases; unmatched bases: 7. Germline V gene data show CDR1 as SNHLY and CDR2 as FYNNEI. CDR3 nucleotides: TGTGCCAGCAGTTTGCTAGCGGGGGATGGCGAGCAGTACTTC. This gives the protein CASSLLAGDGEQYF.

The rearrangement joins TRBV3-1 (or the pseudogene TRBV3-2) to TRBJ1-2, with TRBD1 identical over 11 bases. The germline V gene has CDR1 LGHDT and CDR2 YNNKEL (reference sequence). This CDR3 has 18 amino acids. V shed 1 base and J 7 bases; nucleotides not matched to a gene: 14. CDR3 sequence (DNA): TGTGCCAGCAGCCAAGCTTCTGGGACAGGGGGGCCGCGTGGTGGCTACACCTTC. Encoded protein: CASSQASGTGGPRGGYTF.

The chain joins TRBV9 to TRBJ2-3; D unclear. Germline V gene lookup returns CDR1 SGDLS and CDR2 YYNGEE. V lost 0 bases and J 0 bases, leaving 5 bases between the germline ends. CDR3 length equals 14 residues. CDR3 bases: TGTGCCAGCAGCGTAGAGTCCAGCACAGATACGCAGTATTTT. Translating gives CASSVESSTDTQYF.

This chain uses TRBV18 with TRBJ2-3, with D possibly being TRBD2 (5 bases). Germline V gene sequence: CDR1 KGHSH, CDR2 LQKENI. The CDR3 has 17 amino acids. V lost 2 bases to trimming and J lost 2 bases, with 17 bases between them. This CDR3 reads CASSPIARRLSTDTQYF. CDR3 DNA sequence: TGTGCCAGCTCACCAATCGCCCGTCGACTATCCACAGATACGCAGTATTTT. Looking up the rest from reference TRBV18 and TRBJ2-3 gives the full variable domain: NAGVMQNPRHLVRRRGQEARLRCSPMKGHSHVYWYRQLPEEGLKFMVYLQKENIIDESGMPKERFSAEFPKEGPSILRIQQVVRGDSAAYFCASSPIARRLSTDTQYFGPGTRLTVL.

The chain links TRBV23-1 to TRBJ2-5; D is uncertain. TRBV23-1 qualifies as an ORF whose function is uncertain. The length of the CDR3 is 12 residues. Trimming removed 8 bases from V and 0 bases from J, with 7 bases in between. Written as DNA, the CDR3 is TGCGCCAGCGATCCGTACCAAGAGACCCAGTACTTC. Protein: CASDPYQETQYF.

The V gene is TRBV12-3 or TRBV12-4, the J gene TRBJ2-1; the D is unclear. The CDR3 consists of 11 residues. The V end was cut by 3 bases, the J end by 8 bases, with 5 bases between. The chain's CDR3 is CASSFGHEQFF. Written as DNA, the CDR3 is TGTGCCAGCAGTTTCGGACATGAGCAGTTCTTC.

The rearrangement uses TRBV4-3 and TRBJ2-3, with 10 bases that match TRBD2. The V gene's germline CDR1 is LGHNA and CDR2 YSLEER. With V trimmed by 4 bases and J by 3 bases, 1 base remained unmatched. This CDR3 contains 14 residues. CDR3 coding DNA: TGCGCCAGCAGCCGGACTAGCGGTACAGATACGCAGTATTTT. This encodes CASSRTSGTDTQYF.

This chain joins TRBV4-2 and TRBJ2-5; 8 nucleotides align to TRBD1. CDR1 LGHNA and CDR2 YNFKEQ come from the germline V gene. CDR3 size: 16 residues. Trimming removed 1 base from V and 6 bases from J; junction bases left unmatched: 10. The CDR3 sequence is CASSQAIPGQAKTQYF. The CDR3, as DNA: TGTGCCAGCAGCCAAGCAATCCCGGGACAGGCGAAGACCCAGTACTTC.

In DNA form, the CDR3 reads TGCGCCAGCAGCCAAGAACATGGAGGTGGCAATCAGCCCCAGCATTTT. Residues: CASSQEHGGGNQPQHF. This sequence joins TRBV4-1 and TRBJ1-5; D unclear. The CDR3 is made up of 16 amino acids. V lost 0 bases and J 2 bases, leaving 11 bases between the germline ends. CDR1 and CDR2 (germline): MGHRA, YSYEKL.

Written as DNA, the CDR3 is TGTGCCAGCAGCTTGGCGGGCCAGGCTTATTCACCCCTCCACTTT. Protein product: CASSLAGQAYSPLHF. The chain has TRBV5-5 and TRBJ1-6; D is uncertain. The ends were cut back, 0 bases at V and 8 bases at J, with 12 bases in the middle. Per the germline V gene, CDR1 is SGHKS and CDR2 is YYEKEE (reference sequence). This CDR3 has 15 residues.

Here the CDR3 DNA reads TGTGCCAGCAGCGGGGGTGGATCGGCAGCCCTTTCACCCCTCCACTTT. Its protein product is CASSGGGSAALSPLHF. V is TRBV6-6 and J is TRBJ1-6; tentatively, D is TRBD1 (5 bases). Trimming left V 6 bases short and J 9 bases short, with 21 bases between. CDR3 length: 16 residues. Germline values: CDR1 MNHNY, CDR2 SVGAGI (reference sequence).

The chain has TRBV5-5 and TRBJ1-2; the D gene is possibly TRBD1 (6 bases). Looked up from germline, CDR1 is SGHKS and CDR2 is YYEKEE (reference sequence). The length of the CDR3 is 13 residues. The germline V and J ends were trimmed by 2 bases and 2 bases, with 7 bases remaining between them. Here the CDR3 reads CASSLGGNYGYTF. CDR3 sequence (DNA): TGTGCCAGCAGCTTAGGGGGGAACTATGGCTACACCTTC.

This chain joins TRBV15 and TRBJ1-2; no firm D call. Deletions cut 0 bases from V and 3 bases from J, with 8 bases between. The germline CDR1 and CDR2 sequences are LNHNV and YYDKDF (reference sequence). The CDR3 length is 14 residues. Here the CDR3 DNA reads TGTGCCACCAGCAGAGATCATACCGACTATGGCTACACCTTC. This codes for CATSRDHTDYGYTF. Using reference TRBV15 and TRBJ1-2 for the parts outside the CDR3, the full variable domain is DAMVIQNPRYQVTQFGKPVTLSCSQTLNHNVMYWYQQKSSQAPKLLFHYYDKDFNNEADTPDNFQSRRPNTSFCFLDIRSPGLGDTAMYLCATSRDHTDYGYTFGSGTRLTVV.

The chain uses TRBV6-5 and TRBJ1-1; the D is unclear. The V and J ends lost 6 bases and 4 bases respectively, with 18 bases between them. The CDR3 has 15 amino acids. Germline lookup yields CDR1 MNHEY and CDR2 SVGAGI. The chain's CDR3 is CASSFWWEGGTEAFF. CDR3 coding DNA: TGTGCCAGCAGCTTTTGGTGGGAGGGCGGCACTGAAGCTTTCTTT.